Here is one T cell receptor (beta chain) with its context. The protocol was immunoSEQ multiplex PCR, while the TCRdb copy is restricted to in-frame clones and leaves out a portion. The sample lists thousands of clones, around 89% occurring once. This sample is part of a study of blood T cell repertoires in COVID-19. On the study more broadly: Sites across the United States, Italy and Spain contributed samples from acute and convalescent COVID-19.

Trimming pared 5 bases from V and 2 bases from J, leaving 3 bases between. The CDR3 covers 11 residues. V usage is TRBV12-3 or TRBV12-4 and J usage is TRBJ1-2; D remains unclear. The material sequenced was peripheral blood. The origin of this receptor is a man at least 80 years old with active COVID-19. CDR3 DNA: TGTGCCAGCAGTCTAAACTATGGCTACACCTTC. This sequence encodes CASSLNYGYTF.